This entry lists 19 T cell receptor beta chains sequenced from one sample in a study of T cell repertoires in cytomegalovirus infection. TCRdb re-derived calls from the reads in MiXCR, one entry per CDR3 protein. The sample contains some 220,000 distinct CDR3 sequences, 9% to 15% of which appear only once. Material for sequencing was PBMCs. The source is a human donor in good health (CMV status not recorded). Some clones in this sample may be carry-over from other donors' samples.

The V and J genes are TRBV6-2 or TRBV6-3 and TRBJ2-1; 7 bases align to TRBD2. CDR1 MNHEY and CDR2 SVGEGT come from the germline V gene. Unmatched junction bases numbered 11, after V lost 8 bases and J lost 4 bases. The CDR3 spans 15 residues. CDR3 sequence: CASVGTTGAYNEQFF. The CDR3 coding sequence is TGTGCCAGCGTGGGGACTACCGGGGCTTACAATGAGCAGTTCTTC.

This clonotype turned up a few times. The CDR3 spells CASSYGSYEAFF. Here the CDR3 DNA reads TGTGCCAGCAGTTACGGGAGCTATGAAGCTTTCTTT. The chain uses TRBV6-2 or TRBV6-3 and TRBJ1-1, with unresolved D. Germline CDR1 MNHEY, CDR2 SVGEGT. The CDR3 loop spans 12 amino acids. Deletions cut 2 bases from V and 7 bases from J, with 8 bases between.

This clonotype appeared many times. The DNA for the CDR3 is TGTGCCAGCAGCTTAGAGATGGACAGGGGGCTAGGGTATGAGCAGTACTTC. Its protein is CASSLEMDRGLGYEQYF. The rearrangement links TRBV11-2 to TRBJ2-7, with 11 bases aligning to TRBD1. The trim removed 0 bases at V and 7 bases at J, leaving 11 bases unmatched. Germline loops: CDR1 SGHAT, CDR2 FQNNGV. The CDR3 loop spans 17 amino acids.

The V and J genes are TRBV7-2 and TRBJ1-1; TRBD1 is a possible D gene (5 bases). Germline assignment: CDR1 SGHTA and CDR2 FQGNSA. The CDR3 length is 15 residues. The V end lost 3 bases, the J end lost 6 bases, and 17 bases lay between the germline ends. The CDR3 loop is CASSLGVGGLAEAFF. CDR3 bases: TGTGCCAGCAGCTTGGGGGTTGGCGGTTTGGCTGAAGCTTTCTTT.

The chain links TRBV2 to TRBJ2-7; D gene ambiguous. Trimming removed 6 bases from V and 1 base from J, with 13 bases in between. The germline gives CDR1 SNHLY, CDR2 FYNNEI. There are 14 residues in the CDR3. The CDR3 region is CASRRSGLSYEQYF. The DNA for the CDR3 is TGTGCCAGCAGGAGGTCAGGATTATCCTACGAGCAGTACTTC.

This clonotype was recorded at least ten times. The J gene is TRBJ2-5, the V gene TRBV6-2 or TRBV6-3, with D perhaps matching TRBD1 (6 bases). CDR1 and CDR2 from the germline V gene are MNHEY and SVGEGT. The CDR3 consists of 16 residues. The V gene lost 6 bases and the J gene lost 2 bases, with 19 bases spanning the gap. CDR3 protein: CASRFSPKDRQETQYF. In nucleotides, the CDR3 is TGTGCCAGCAGATTCTCCCCCAAGGACAGACAAGAGACCCAGTACTTC.

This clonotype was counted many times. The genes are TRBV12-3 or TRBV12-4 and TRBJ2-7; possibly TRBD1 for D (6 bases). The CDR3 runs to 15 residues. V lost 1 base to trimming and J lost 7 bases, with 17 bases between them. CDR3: CASSLGVRERGEQYF. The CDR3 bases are TGTGCCAGCAGTTTAGGAGTGCGTGAGAGGGGGGAGCAGTACTTC.

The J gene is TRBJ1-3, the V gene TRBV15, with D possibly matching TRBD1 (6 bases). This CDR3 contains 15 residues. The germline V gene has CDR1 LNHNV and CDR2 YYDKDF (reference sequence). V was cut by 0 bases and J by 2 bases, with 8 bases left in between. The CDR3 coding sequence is TGTGCCACCAGCAGAGAACAGGGCGCTGGAAACACCATATATTTT. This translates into CATSREQGAGNTIYF.

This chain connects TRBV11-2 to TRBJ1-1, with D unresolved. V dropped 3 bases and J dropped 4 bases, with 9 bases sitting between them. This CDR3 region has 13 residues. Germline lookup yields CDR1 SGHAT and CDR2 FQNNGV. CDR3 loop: CASSLEASTEAFF. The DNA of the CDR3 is TGTGCCAGCAGCTTGGAGGCGAGCACTGAAGCTTTCTTT.

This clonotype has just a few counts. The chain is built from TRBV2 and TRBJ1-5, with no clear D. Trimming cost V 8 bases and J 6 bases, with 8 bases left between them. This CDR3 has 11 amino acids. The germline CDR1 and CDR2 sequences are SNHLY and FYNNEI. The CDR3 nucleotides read TGTGCCAGCGGGATTGCTCAGCCCCAGCATTTT. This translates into CASGIAQPQHF. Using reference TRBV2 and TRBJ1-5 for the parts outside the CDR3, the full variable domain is EPEVTQTPSHQVTQMGQEVILRCVPISNHLYFYWYRQILGQKVEFLVSFYNNEISEKSEIFDDQFSVERPDGSNFTLKIRSTKLEDSAMYFCASGIAQPQHFGDGTRLSIL.

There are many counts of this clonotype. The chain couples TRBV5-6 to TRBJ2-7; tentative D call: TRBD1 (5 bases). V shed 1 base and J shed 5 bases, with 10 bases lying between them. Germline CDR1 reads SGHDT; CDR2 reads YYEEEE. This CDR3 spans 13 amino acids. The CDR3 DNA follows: TGTGCCAGCAGCTTGCTTGAAGGGGACGAGCAGTACTTC. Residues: CASSLLEGDEQYF.

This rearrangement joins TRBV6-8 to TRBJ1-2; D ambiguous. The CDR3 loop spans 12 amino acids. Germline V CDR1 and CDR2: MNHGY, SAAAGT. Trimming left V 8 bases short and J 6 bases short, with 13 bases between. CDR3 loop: CASGDRYNGYTF. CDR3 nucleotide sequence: TGTGCCAGCGGAGACCGTTACAATGGCTACACCTTC.

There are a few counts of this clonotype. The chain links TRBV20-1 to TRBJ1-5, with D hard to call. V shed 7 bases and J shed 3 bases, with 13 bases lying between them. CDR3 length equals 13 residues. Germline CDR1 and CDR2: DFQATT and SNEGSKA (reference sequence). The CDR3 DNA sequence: TGCAGTGTTTCCACCGGATCCAATCAGCCCCAGCATTTT. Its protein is CSVSTGSNQPQHF.

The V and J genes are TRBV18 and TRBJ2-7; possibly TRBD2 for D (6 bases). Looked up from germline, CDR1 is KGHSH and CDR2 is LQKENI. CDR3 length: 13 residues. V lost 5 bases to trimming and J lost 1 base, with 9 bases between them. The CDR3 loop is CASSNGGSYEQYF. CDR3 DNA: TGTGCCAGCTCAAATGGGGGGTCCTACGAGCAGTACTTC.

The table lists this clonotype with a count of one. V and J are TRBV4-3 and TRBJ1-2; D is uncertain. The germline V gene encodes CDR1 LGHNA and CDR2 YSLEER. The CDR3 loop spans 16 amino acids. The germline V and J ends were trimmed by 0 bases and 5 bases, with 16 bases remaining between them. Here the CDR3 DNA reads TGCGCCAGCAGCCAAGAGCCCGGGGTGATAGGGTATGGCTACACCTTC. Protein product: CASSQEPGVIGYGYTF.

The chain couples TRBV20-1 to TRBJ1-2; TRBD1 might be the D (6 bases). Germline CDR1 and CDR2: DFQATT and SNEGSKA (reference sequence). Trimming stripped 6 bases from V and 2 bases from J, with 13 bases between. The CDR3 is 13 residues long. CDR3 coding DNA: TGCAGTGCGCCACAGGGTTTCAACTATGGCTACACCTTC. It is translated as CSAPQGFNYGYTF.

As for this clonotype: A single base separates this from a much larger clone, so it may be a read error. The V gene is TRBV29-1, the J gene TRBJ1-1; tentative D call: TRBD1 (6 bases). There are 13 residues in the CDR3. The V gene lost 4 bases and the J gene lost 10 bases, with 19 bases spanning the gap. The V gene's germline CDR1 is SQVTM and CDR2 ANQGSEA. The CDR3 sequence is CSVVEGGASVAFF. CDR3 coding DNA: TGCAGCGTTGTGGAAGGGGGGGCTTCTGTAGCTTTCTTT.

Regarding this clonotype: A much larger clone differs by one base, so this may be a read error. CDR3 residues: CAHSTGGDTQYF. The CDR3 region has the DNA TGTGCCCACTCTACTGGCGGGGATACGCAGTATTTT. The chain joins TRBV7-2 to TRBJ2-3, with D possibly TRBD2 on 5 matching bases. Germline V gene lookup returns CDR1 SGHTA and CDR2 FQGNSA. V lost 11 bases, J lost 6 bases, and 15 bases lay in between. This CDR3 spans 12 amino acids.

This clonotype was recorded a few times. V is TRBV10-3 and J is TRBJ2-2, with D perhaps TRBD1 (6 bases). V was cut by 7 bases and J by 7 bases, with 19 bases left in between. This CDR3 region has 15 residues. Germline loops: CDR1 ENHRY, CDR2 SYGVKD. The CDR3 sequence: CAINQGQTSGGELFF. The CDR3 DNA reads TGTGCCATCAACCAAGGACAGACCTCAGGCGGGGAGCTGTTTTTT.